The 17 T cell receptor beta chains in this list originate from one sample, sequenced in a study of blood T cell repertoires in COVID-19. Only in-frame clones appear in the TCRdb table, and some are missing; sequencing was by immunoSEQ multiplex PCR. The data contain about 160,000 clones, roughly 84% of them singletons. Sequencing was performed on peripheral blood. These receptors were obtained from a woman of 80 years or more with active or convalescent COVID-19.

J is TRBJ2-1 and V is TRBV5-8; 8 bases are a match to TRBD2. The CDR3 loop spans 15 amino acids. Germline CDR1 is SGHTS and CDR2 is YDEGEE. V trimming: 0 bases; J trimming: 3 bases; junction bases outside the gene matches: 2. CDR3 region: CASSLGLAIYNEQFF. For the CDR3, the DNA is TGTGCCAGCAGCTTGGGACTAGCGATCTACAATGAGCAGTTCTTC. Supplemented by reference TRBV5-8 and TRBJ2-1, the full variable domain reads EAGVTQSPTHLIKTRGQQATLRCSPISGHTSVYWYQQALGLGLQFLLWYDEGEERNRGNFPPRFSGRQFPNYSSELNVNALELEDSALYLCASSLGLAIYNEQFFGPGTRLTVL.

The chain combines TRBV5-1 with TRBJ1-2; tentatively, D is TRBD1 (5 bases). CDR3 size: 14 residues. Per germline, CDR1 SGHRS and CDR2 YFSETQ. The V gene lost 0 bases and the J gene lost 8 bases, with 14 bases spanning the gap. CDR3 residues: CASSLEGPLGGYTF. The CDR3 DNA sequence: TGCGCCAGCAGCTTGGAGGGGCCCCTCGGGGGCTACACCTTC.

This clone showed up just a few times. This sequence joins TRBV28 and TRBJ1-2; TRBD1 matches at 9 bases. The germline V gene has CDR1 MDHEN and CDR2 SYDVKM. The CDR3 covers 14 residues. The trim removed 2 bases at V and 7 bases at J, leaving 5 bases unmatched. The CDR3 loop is CASSLRDRVGGYTF. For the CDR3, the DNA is TGTGCCAGCAGTTTACGGGACAGGGTGGGTGGCTACACCTTC.

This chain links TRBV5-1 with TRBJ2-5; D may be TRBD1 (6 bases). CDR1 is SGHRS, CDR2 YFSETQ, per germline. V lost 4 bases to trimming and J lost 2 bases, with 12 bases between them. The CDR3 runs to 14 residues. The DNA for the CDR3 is TGCGCCAGCAGCATGCGACAGGTACAAGAGACCCAGTACTTC. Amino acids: CASSMRQVQETQYF.

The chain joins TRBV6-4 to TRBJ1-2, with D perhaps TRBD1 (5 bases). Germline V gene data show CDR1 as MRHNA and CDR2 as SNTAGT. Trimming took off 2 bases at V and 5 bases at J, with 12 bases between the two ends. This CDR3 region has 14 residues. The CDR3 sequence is CASSDPGTGYGYTF. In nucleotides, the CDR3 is TGTGCCAGCAGTGACCCTGGGACTGGATATGGCTACACCTTC.

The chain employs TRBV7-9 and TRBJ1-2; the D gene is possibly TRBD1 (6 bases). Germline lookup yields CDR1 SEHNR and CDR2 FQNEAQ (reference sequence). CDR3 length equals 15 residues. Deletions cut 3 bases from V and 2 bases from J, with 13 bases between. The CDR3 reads CASSLGTRPNYGYTF. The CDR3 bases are TGTGCCAGCAGCTTGGGGACACGCCCCAACTATGGCTACACCTTC.

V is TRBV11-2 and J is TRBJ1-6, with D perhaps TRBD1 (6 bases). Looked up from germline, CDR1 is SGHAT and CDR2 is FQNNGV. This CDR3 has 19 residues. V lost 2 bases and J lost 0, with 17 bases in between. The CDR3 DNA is TGTGCCAGCAGCTTATCGGGGGGCCCCCTTAGCTCCTATAATTCACCCCTCCACTTT. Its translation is CASSLSGGPLSSYNSPLHF.

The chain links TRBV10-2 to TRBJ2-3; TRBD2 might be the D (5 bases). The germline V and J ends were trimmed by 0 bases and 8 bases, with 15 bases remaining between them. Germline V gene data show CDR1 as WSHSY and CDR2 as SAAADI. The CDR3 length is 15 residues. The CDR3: CASSESKSLRGTQYF. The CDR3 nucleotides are TGCGCCAGCAGTGAGTCAAAGAGTTTACGGGGTACGCAGTATTTT.

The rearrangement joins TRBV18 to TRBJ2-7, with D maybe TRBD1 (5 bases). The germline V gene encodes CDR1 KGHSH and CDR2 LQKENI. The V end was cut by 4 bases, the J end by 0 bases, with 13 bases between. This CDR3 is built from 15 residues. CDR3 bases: TGTGCCAGCTCACAACGACAGAGGAACTCCTACGAGCAGTACTTC. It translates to CASSQRQRNSYEQYF. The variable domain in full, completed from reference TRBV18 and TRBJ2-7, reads NAGVMQNPRHLVRRRGQEARLRCSPMKGHSHVYWYRQLPEEGLKFMVYLQKENIIDESGMPKERFSAEFPKEGPSILRIQQVVRGDSAAYFCASSQRQRNSYEQYFGPGTRLTVT.

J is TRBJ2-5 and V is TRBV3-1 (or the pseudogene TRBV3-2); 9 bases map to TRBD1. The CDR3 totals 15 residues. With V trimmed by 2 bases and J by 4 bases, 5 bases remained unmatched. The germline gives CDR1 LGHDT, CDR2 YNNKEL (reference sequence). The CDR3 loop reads CASSQRTTGGETQYF. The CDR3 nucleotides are TGTGCCAGCAGCCAACGCACGACAGGGGGAGAGACCCAGTACTTC.

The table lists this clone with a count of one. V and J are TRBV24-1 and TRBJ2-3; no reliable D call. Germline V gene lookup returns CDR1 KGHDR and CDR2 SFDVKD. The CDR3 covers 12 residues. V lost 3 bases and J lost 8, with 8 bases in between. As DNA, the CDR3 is TGTGCCACCAGTGATCTCCCTACTACGCAGTATTTT. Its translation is CATSDLPTTQYF.

The CDR3 is CASLREASSGSRGTGELFF. The CDR3 DNA reads as TGCGCCAGCCTCAGAGAGGCGTCTAGCGGGAGCAGGGGCACCGGGGAGCTGTTTTTT. The chain couples TRBV5-1 to TRBJ2-2; the match to TRBD2 covers 10 bases. Germline assignment: CDR1 SGHRS and CDR2 YFSETQ. This CDR3 is 19 amino acids long. Trimming removed 7 bases from V and 4 bases from J; junction bases left unmatched: 19.

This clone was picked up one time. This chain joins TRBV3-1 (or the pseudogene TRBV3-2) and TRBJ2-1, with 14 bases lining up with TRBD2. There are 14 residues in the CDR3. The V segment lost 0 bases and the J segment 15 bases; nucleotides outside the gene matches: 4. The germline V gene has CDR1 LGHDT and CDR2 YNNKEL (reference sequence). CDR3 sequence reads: CASSQEGTSGRRFF. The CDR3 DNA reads TGTGCCAGCAGCCAAGAGGGGACTAGCGGGAGACGGTTCTTC.

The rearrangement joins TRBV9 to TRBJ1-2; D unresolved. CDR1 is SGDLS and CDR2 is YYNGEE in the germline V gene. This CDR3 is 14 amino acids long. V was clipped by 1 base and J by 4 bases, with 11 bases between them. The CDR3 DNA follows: TGTGCCAGCAGCGTACAGTCACAGCTCTATGGCTACACCTTC. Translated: CASSVQSQLYGYTF.

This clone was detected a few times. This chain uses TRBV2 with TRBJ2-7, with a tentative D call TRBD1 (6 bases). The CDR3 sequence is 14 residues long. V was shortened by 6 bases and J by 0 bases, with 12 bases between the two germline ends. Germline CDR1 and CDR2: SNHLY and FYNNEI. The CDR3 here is CASRSTGASYEQYF. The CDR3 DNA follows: TGTGCCAGCAGGTCGACAGGCGCCTCCTACGAGCAGTACTTC.

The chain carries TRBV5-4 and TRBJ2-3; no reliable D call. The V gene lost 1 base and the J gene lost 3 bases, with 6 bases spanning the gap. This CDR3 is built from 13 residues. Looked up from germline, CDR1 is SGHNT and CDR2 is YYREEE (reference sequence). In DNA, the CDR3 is TGTGCCAGCAGCTTGCAGATGACAGATACGCAGTATTTT. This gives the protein CASSLQMTDTQYF.

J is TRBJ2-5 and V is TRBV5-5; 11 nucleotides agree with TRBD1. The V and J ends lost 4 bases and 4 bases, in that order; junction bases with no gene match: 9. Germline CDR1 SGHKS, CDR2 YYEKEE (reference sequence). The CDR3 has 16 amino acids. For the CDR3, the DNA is TGTGCCAGCAGCCTCCGGACAGGGGGCAAGGGAGAGACCCAGTACTTC. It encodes CASSLRTGGKGETQYF.